The 21 T cell receptor beta chains given below trace back to one sample, sequenced in a study of T-cell memory formation after mild COVID-19. TCRdb called the 5' RACE reads again in MiXCR, with one record for every CDR3 protein. The sample lists 11,000 to 15,000 distinct CDR3 sequences, about 21% occurring once. The sample comprised PBMCs or a T cell subset sorted from them (not recorded which). These receptors all stem from an adult woman who had mild COVID-19 (a few samples of this study predate the infection). Cell type and time point are not known.

This chain joins TRBV7-2 and TRBJ2-3; D gene uncertain. Germline loops: CDR1 SGHTA, CDR2 FQGNSA. Trimming pared 0 bases from V and 5 bases from J, leaving 9 bases between. This CDR3 contains 14 residues. The chain's CDR3 is CASSLAQGRDTQYF. CDR3 DNA sequence: TGTGCCAGCAGCTTAGCGCAAGGACGAGATACGCAGTATTTT.

This clonotype was detected ten times or more. CDR3 region: CASSQQLAGASNEQFF. CDR3 coding DNA: TGCGCCAGCAGCCAGCAACTAGCGGGAGCATCCAATGAGCAGTTCTTC. This chain uses TRBV4-3 with TRBJ2-1, with 11 bases that match TRBD2. The trim removed 3 bases at V and 6 bases at J, leaving 7 bases unmatched. This CDR3 is 16 amino acids long. Germline lookup yields CDR1 LGHNA and CDR2 YSLEER.

A single count supports this clonotype. This rearrangement joins TRBV7-2 to TRBJ2-5; the D gene could be TRBD1 or TRBD2 (5 bases each). Germline V gene data show CDR1 as SGHTA and CDR2 as FQGNSA. V was pared by 5 bases and J by 10 bases, with 26 bases between. The CDR3 contains 16 residues. The CDR3 sequence is CASSISGTRPRLRQYF. In nucleotides, the CDR3 is TGTGCCAGCAGCATCTCCGGGACGAGGCCAAGATTGCGCCAGTACTTC.

This clonotype was observed many times. This rearrangement joins TRBV7-6 to TRBJ2-2, with 8 bases identical to TRBD1. V shed 3 bases and J 6 bases; nucleotides not matched to a gene: 18. The CDR3 spans 19 residues. The germline CDR1 and CDR2 sequences are SGHVS and FNYEAQ. The CDR3: CASSFYLGIRDRTAGELFF. The CDR3 DNA is TGTGCCAGCAGCTTTTACTTAGGCATCCGGGACAGGACCGCCGGGGAGCTGTTTTTT.

The sample holds many counts of this clonotype. The chain combines TRBV4-3 with TRBJ1-3; 10 bases align to TRBD1. V was clipped by 5 bases and J by 3 bases; unmatched bases: 7. There are 16 residues in the CDR3. Germline CDR1 reads LGHNA; CDR2 reads YSLEER. Here the CDR3 reads CASSADRGPSGNTIYF. The CDR3 nucleotides are TGCGCCAGCAGCGCTGACAGGGGGCCGAGTGGAAACACCATATATTTT.

V usage is TRBV19 and J usage is TRBJ1-1, with D unclear. The germline V gene has CDR1 LNHDA and CDR2 SQIVND (reference sequence). The V end lost 6 bases, the J end lost 0 bases, and 11 bases lay between the germline ends. The CDR3 covers 14 residues. CDR3 DNA sequence: TGTGCCAGTAGCTACAATATAATGAACACTGAAGCTTTCTTT. Residues: CASSYNIMNTEAFF.

This clonotype was detected ten times or more. The chain carries TRBV11-1 and TRBJ2-2; no firm D call. The CDR3 has 12 amino acids. The germline V gene has CDR1 SGHAT and CDR2 FQDESV (reference sequence). V shed 5 bases and J shed 6 bases, with 7 bases lying between them. CDR3 amino acids: CASSPSAGELFF. CDR3 sequence (DNA): TGTGCCAGCAGCCCCTCCGCCGGGGAGCTGTTTTTT.

This clonotype was counted many times. V gene TRBV5-4 combines with J gene TRBJ2-3, with 12 bases that match TRBD2. Losses at the gene ends were 4 bases for V and 2 bases for J; bases not matched to a gene: 5. Germline V gene data show CDR1 as SGHNT and CDR2 as YYREEE (reference sequence). This CDR3 region has 16 residues. The CDR3 region is CASSTGLAGYTDTQYF. DNA of the CDR3: TGTGCCAGCAGCACCGGACTAGCGGGGTACACAGATACGCAGTATTTT.

The sample holds many counts of this clonotype. This chain connects TRBV5-5 to TRBJ2-7, with 7 bases matching TRBD1. Germline V gene lookup returns CDR1 SGHKS and CDR2 YYEKEE (reference sequence). V lost 4 bases to trimming and J lost 0 bases; unmatched junction nucleotides: 10. This CDR3 has 16 residues. DNA of the CDR3: TGTGCCAGCAGCCCCGGGACAGCAATTACCTCCTACGAGCAGTACTTC. Its protein is CASSPGTAITSYEQYF. Variable domain in full (rest from reference TRBV5-5 and TRBJ2-7): DAGVTQSPTHLIKTRGQQVTLRCSPISGHKSVSWYQQVLGQGPQFIFQYYEKEERGRGNFPDRFSARQFPNYSSELNVNALLLGDSALYLCASSPGTAITSYEQYFGPGTRLTVT.

This clonotype showed up many times. The rearrangement uses TRBV27 and TRBJ1-2; D uncertain. Trimming removed 6 bases from V and 6 bases from J, with 20 bases in between. The length of the CDR3 is 15 residues. Germline CDR1 reads MNHEY; CDR2 reads SMNVEV (reference sequence). Written as DNA, the CDR3 is TGTGCCAGCAGCCCTCTCCCGGGAGGGTATAATGGCTACACCTTC. Protein product: CASSPLPGGYNGYTF.

There are many counts of this clonotype. The CDR3 spells CASSSPFRTGFGSTGELFF. CDR3 DNA sequence: TGTGCCAGCAGCTCACCTTTCCGGACAGGGTTTGGGAGCACCGGGGAGCTGTTTTTT. The V call is TRBV7-8, the J call TRBJ2-2; 8 bases are a match to TRBD1. Germline CDR1 and CDR2: SGHVS and FQNEAQ. This CDR3 has 19 amino acids. V was pared by 4 bases and J by 4 bases, with 17 bases of the junction left unmatched.

The table lists this clonotype with a few counts. The rearrangement joins TRBV11-2 to TRBJ2-6; D is undetermined. V lost 0 bases, J lost 2 bases, and 11 bases lay in between. CDR3 size: 17 residues. The germline V gene encodes CDR1 SGHAT and CDR2 FQNNGV. CDR3 bases: TGTGCCAGCAGCTTAGATCTAGGCAGTACTGGGGCCAACGTCCTGACTTTC. Translating gives CASSLDLGSTGANVLTF.

V usage is TRBV7-2 and J usage is TRBJ2-1, with 8 bases that match TRBD1. The ends lost 4 bases at V and 10 bases at J; junction bases unmatched: 12. Germline CDR1 and CDR2: SGHTA and FQGNSA. The CDR3 contains 15 residues. The CDR3 sequence is CASSSTGTGSIEQFF. As DNA, the CDR3 is TGTGCCAGCAGCTCCACCGGGACAGGATCTATAGAGCAGTTCTTC.

This clonotype was counted many times. The chain employs TRBV28 and TRBJ2-1; D uncertain. Germline V lookup: CDR1 MDHEN, CDR2 SYDVKM. V was cut by 7 bases and J by 10 bases, with 11 bases left in between. The CDR3 length is 11 residues. The CDR3 sequence: CASTKTQEQFF. The CDR3 DNA reads TGTGCCAGCACTAAGACCCAAGAGCAGTTCTTC.

This clonotype was found many times. The chain employs TRBV5-6 and TRBJ2-2; D unresolved. Trimming removed 2 bases at V and 3 bases at J, with 5 bases between. This CDR3 contains 13 residues. The germline gives CDR1 SGHDT, CDR2 YYEEEE. The chain's CDR3 is CASSFFDTGELFF. The CDR3 DNA reads as TGTGCCAGCAGCTTTTTTGACACCGGGGAGCTGTTTTTT.

This clonotype occurred many times. This rearrangement joins TRBV30 to TRBJ2-2; TRBD1 might be the D (6 bases). Germline V lookup: CDR1 GTSNPN, CDR2 SVGIG (reference sequence). This CDR3 has 19 residues. V lost 3 bases to trimming and J lost 7 bases, with 30 bases between them. CDR3 nucleotides: TGTGCCTGGAGATACGGTTGGGGACATGCATCCTTCCCAGACGGGGAGCTGTTTTTT. Protein product: CAWRYGWGHASFPDGELFF. Based on the CDR3 plus reference TRBV30 and TRBJ2-2, the full variable domain is SQTIHQWPATLVQPVGSPLSLECTVEGTSNPNLYWYRQAAGRGLQLLFYSVGIGQISSEVPQNLSASRPQDRQFILSSKKLLLSDSGFYLCAWRYGWGHASFPDGELFFGEGSRLTVL.

This clonotype was picked up many times. The V and J genes are TRBV27 and TRBJ2-7; no definite D call. Looked up from germline, CDR1 is MNHEY and CDR2 is SMNVEV (reference sequence). The CDR3 loop spans 15 amino acids. V was cut by 5 bases and J by 0 bases, with 14 bases left in between. CDR3 protein: CASSSPDPASYEQYF. CDR3 nucleotides: TGTGCCAGCAGTAGCCCGGACCCCGCCTCCTACGAGCAGTACTTC.

This clonotype showed up many times. V and J are TRBV19 and TRBJ1-2; no clear D gene. Trimming took off 0 bases at V and 3 bases at J, with 11 bases between the two ends. Looked up from germline, CDR1 is LNHDA and CDR2 is SQIVND (reference sequence). The CDR3 covers 15 residues. The CDR3 is CASSIDLVRYYGYTF. In DNA form, the CDR3 reads TGTGCCAGTAGTATAGATCTGGTGAGGTACTATGGCTACACCTTC.

This clonotype was seen many times. The chain uses TRBV7-8 and TRBJ1-4; 9 bases are shared with TRBD1. V lost 4 bases to trimming and J lost 8 bases; unmatched junction nucleotides: 8. From germline, CDR1 is SGHVS and CDR2 FQNEAQ. This CDR3 is 15 amino acids long. The CDR3 DNA is TGTGCCAGCAGCTGGAACAGGGGGCCGGAGGAAAAACTGTTTTTT. It specifies CASSWNRGPEEKLFF.

This clonotype was detected ten times or more. The chain links TRBV7-8 to TRBJ1-4, with D maybe TRBD1 (6 bases). The CDR3 has 14 residues. V lost 5 bases and J 12 bases, leaving 19 bases between the germline ends. Germline CDR1 reads SGHVS; CDR2 reads FQNEAQ. CDR3 protein: CASSHPVWTAELFF. DNA for the CDR3: TGTGCCAGCAGCCACCCGGTCTGGACAGCAGAACTGTTTTTT. Using reference TRBV7-8 and TRBJ1-4 for the parts outside the CDR3, the full variable domain is GAGVSQSPRYKVAKRGQDVALRCDPISGHVSLFWYQQALGQGPEFLTYFQNEAQLDKSGLPSDRFFAERPEGSVSTLKIQRTQQEDSAVYLCASSHPVWTAELFFGSGTQLSVL.

This clonotype was counted at least ten times. The chain couples TRBV24-1 to TRBJ2-1; 9 positions agree with TRBD1. The germline V gene has CDR1 KGHDR and CDR2 SFDVKD. Unmatched junction bases numbered 3, after V lost 0 bases and J lost 7 bases. CDR3 length: 15 amino acids. In DNA form, the CDR3 reads TGTGCCACCAGTGATTTGCAGACAGGGGGGAATGAGCAGTTCTTC. Amino acid sequence: CATSDLQTGGNEQFF.